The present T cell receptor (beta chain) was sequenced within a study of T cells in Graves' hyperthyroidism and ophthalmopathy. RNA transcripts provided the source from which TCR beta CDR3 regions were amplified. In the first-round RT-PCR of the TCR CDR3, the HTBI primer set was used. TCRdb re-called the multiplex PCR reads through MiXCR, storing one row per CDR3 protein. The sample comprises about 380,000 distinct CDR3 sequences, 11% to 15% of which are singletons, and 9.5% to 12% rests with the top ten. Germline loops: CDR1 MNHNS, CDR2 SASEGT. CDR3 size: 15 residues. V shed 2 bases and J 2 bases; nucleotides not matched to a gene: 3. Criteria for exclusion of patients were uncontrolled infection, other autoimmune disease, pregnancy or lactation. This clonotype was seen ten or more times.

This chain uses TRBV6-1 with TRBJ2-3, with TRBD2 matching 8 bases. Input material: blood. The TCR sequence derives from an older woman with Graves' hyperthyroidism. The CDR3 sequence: CASSEQREFTDTQYF. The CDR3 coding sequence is TGTGCCAGCAGTGAACAGCGGGAGTTCACAGATACGCAGTATTTT.